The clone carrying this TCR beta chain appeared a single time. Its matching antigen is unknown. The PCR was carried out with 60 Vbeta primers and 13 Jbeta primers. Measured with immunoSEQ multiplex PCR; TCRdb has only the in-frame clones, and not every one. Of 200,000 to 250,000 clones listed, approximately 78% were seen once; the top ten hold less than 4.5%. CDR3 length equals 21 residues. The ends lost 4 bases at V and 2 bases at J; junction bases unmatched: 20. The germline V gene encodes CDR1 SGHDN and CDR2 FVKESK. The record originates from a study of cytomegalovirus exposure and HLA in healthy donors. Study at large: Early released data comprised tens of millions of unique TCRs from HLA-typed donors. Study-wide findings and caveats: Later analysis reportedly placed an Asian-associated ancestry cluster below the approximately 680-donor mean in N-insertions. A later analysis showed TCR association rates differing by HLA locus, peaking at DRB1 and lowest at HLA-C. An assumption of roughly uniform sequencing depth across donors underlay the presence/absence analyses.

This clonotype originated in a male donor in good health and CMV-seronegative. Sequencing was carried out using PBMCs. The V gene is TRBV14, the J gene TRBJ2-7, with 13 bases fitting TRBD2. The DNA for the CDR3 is TGTGCCAGCAGCCGACGTCCGGGGGGACTAGCGGGAACGGGCAGCCCCTACGAGCAGTACTTC. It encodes CASSRRPGGLAGTGSPYEQYF.